Shown below are 26 T cell receptor beta chains from a single sample sequenced in a study of blood T cell repertoires in COVID-19. Here immunoSEQ multiplex PCR was the method, and the copy in TCRdb shows in-frame clones only, minus some. In the table there are some 330,000 clones, roughly 89% of which are singletons. The sample comprised peripheral blood. The receptors shown here come from a woman aged 25 to 39 with COVID-19, enrolled during active disease.

A note on this clone: Distinct nucleotide sequences in the sample also encode this CDR3. The chain employs TRBV7-2 and TRBJ2-1; a weak D match, TRBD1 (5 bases). The V gene lost 0 bases and the J gene lost 9 bases, with 6 bases spanning the gap. Germline-derived CDR1 and CDR2 are SGHTA and FQGNSA. The CDR3 totals 12 residues. The CDR3 protein is CASSLAQGEQFF. CDR3 in DNA: TGTGCCAGCAGCTTAGCCCAGGGTGAGCAGTTCTTC. The full variable domain, completed using reference TRBV7-2 and TRBJ2-1, is GAGVSQSPSNKVTEKGKDVELRCDPISGHTALYWYRQSLGQGLEFLIYFQGNSAPDKSGLPSDRFSAERTGGSVSTLTIQRTQQEDSAVYLCASSLAQGEQFFGPGTRLTVL.

The chain is built from TRBV5-1 and TRBJ1-5; no firm D call. Germline loops: CDR1 SGHRS, CDR2 YFSETQ. Trimming pared 7 bases from V and 0 bases from J, leaving 14 bases between. The CDR3 consists of 15 residues. CDR3 coding DNA: TGCGCCAGCCCTAACGCAGGCAATAGCAATCAGCCCCAGCATTTT. It encodes CASPNAGNSNQPQHF.

The rearrangement joins TRBV3-1 (or the pseudogene TRBV3-2) to TRBJ1-3, with D perhaps TRBD1 (5 bases). Per germline, CDR1 LGHDT and CDR2 YNNKEL (reference sequence). This CDR3 is 13 amino acids long. Deletions cut 5 bases from V and 4 bases from J, with 9 bases between. The CDR3 loop reads CASSGAHGNTIYF. The CDR3 DNA follows: TGTGCCAGCAGCGGGGCCCACGGAAACACCATATATTTT.

V usage is TRBV19 and J usage is TRBJ1-5; TRBD1 matches 9 bases. The CDR3 has 12 amino acids. The V gene end was trimmed by 9 bases and the J gene end by 8 bases; junction bases not matched to a gene: 5. Germline CDR1 LNHDA, CDR2 SQIVND (reference sequence). The CDR3 DNA follows: TGTGCCAGCGGGACAGGGAGGGAGCCCCAGCATTTT. It yields the protein CASGTGREPQHF.

The gene calls are TRBV28 and TRBJ1-4, with D uncertain. This CDR3 contains 14 residues. The V end lost 8 bases, the J end lost 3 bases, and 13 bases lay between the germline ends. Germline lookup yields CDR1 MDHEN and CDR2 SYDVKM. CDR3 sequence: CASWAVDSNEKLFF. The CDR3 DNA reads as TGTGCCAGCTGGGCCGTTGATTCTAATGAAAAACTGTTTTTT.

J is TRBJ1-1 and V is TRBV7-2; the D gene is possibly TRBD1 (5 bases). The CDR3 covers 15 residues. V lost 5 bases and J lost 6, with 19 bases in between. Germline values: CDR1 SGHTA, CDR2 FQGNSA. The CDR3 is CASSPSGGGYAEAFF. CDR3 sequence (DNA): TGTGCCAGCAGCCCAAGTGGGGGAGGTTACGCTGAAGCTTTCTTT.

This chain links TRBV20-1 with TRBJ1-4; weak D call: TRBD1 (6 bases). Germline CDR1 is DFQATT and CDR2 is SNEGSKA (reference sequence). The CDR3 runs to 11 residues. Trimming stripped 6 bases from V and 11 bases from J, with 13 bases between. The CDR3 sequence: CSAPARGKLFF. For the CDR3, the DNA is TGCAGTGCCCCGGCGAGGGGGAAACTGTTTTTT.

The gene calls are TRBV6-5 and TRBJ2-2, with D perhaps TRBD1 (5 bases). This CDR3 is built from 13 residues. Looked up from germline, CDR1 is MNHEY and CDR2 is SVGAGI. Trimming stripped 4 bases from V and 2 bases from J, with 5 bases between. DNA of the CDR3: TGTGCCAGCAGTTGGACAAACACCGGGGAGCTGTTTTTT. This gives the protein CASSWTNTGELFF.

The chain has TRBV6-1 and TRBJ1-6; no definite D call. The CDR3 is made up of 13 amino acids. Between the trimmed V and J ends, which lost 2 bases and 6 bases, there was a span of 5 bases. Germline assignment: CDR1 MNHNS and CDR2 SASEGT. The CDR3 nucleotides read TGTGCCAGCAGTGAACTTCGTAATTCACCCCTCCACTTT. It yields the protein CASSELRNSPLHF.

This rearrangement joins TRBV6-2 or TRBV6-3 to TRBJ2-1; TRBD2 aligns across 7 bases. CDR3 length: 14 amino acids. Germline V gene data show CDR1 as MNHEY and CDR2 as SVGEGT. The V gene end was trimmed by 4 bases and the J gene end by 4 bases; junction bases not matched to a gene: 4. DNA of the CDR3: TGTGCCAGCAGTTGGACTAGTGCTTACAATGAGCAGTTCTTC. Protein: CASSWTSAYNEQFF.

Regarding this clone: This sample also contains other DNA sequences that code for the same CDR3. This chain connects TRBV7-3 to TRBJ2-2; 7 nucleotides agree with TRBD1. CDR3 size: 13 residues. J gave up 6 bases and V 5 bases, and 3 bases lay outside the gene matches. Per the germline V gene, CDR1 is SGHTA and CDR2 is FQGTGA. CDR3 sequence reads: CASSLDRAGELFF. Here the CDR3 DNA reads TGTGCCAGCAGCCTAGACAGGGCCGGGGAGCTGTTTTTT.

The rearrangement links TRBV7-9 to TRBJ1-6; a weak D match, TRBD1 (6 bases). The CDR3 contains 13 residues. V dropped 5 bases and J dropped 8 bases, with 10 bases sitting between them. In germline, CDR1 is SEHNR, CDR2 FQNEAQ (reference sequence). CDR3 sequence: CASSSAGDSPLHF. CDR3 coding DNA: TGTGCCAGCAGCAGTGCAGGGGATTCACCCCTCCACTTT.

The J gene is TRBJ1-1, the V gene TRBV5-6; the match to TRBD1 covers 7 bases. Germline CDR1 is SGHDT and CDR2 is YYEEEE. This CDR3 is built from 14 residues. Trimming cost V 0 bases and J 6 bases; bases outside gene matches: 5. The chain's CDR3 is CASSLAAGGSEAFF. The CDR3, as DNA: TGTGCCAGCAGCTTGGCAGCAGGGGGGTCTGAAGCTTTCTTT.

This clone appeared a single time. The rearrangement joins TRBV6-5 to TRBJ2-3, with TRBD2 identical over 9 bases. Germline assignment: CDR1 MNHEY and CDR2 SVGAGI. The CDR3 extends over 15 amino acids. The junction had 5 bases not matched to a gene; V was cut back by 6 bases and J by 1 base. The CDR3 DNA reads as TGTGCCAGCAGCCCACAGCGGGGGGGCACAGATACGCAGTATTTT. Amino acids: CASSPQRGGTDTQYF.

This clone was counted once. The chain couples TRBV6-6 to TRBJ2-1; TRBD2 matches 8 bases. CDR1 is MNHNY and CDR2 is SVGAGI in the germline V gene (reference sequence). This CDR3 contains 15 residues. The junction had 10 bases not matched to a gene; V was cut back by 9 bases and J by 3 bases. The CDR3: CASTLSGAIYNEQFF. In nucleotides, the CDR3 is TGTGCCAGTACACTTAGCGGGGCCATCTACAATGAGCAGTTCTTC.

The chain combines TRBV7-2 with TRBJ2-2; 8 bases agree with TRBD1. With V trimmed by 5 bases and J by 2 bases, 7 bases remained unmatched. Per the germline V gene, CDR1 is SGHTA and CDR2 is FQGNSA. The CDR3 is made up of 16 amino acids. For the CDR3, the DNA is TGTGCCAGCAGCCCCGCCAGGGGGCTAAACACCGGGGAGCTGTTTTTT. Its translation: CASSPARGLNTGELFF.

A few counts support this clone. This chain uses TRBV19 with TRBJ1-1; 10 bases are a match to TRBD1. V lost 7 bases, J lost 7 bases, and 9 bases stayed unmatched. This CDR3 is 14 amino acids long. Germline loops: CDR1 LNHDA, CDR2 SQIVND (reference sequence). In nucleotides, the CDR3 is TGTGCCAGTAAGGGACAGGGGAATGACGGTGAAGCTTTCTTT. This encodes CASKGQGNDGEAFF. Full variable domain (outside the CDR3, taken from reference TRBV19 and TRBJ1-1): DGGITQSPKYLFRKEGQNVTLSCEQNLNHDAMYWYRQDPGQGLRLIYYSQIVNDFQKGDIAEGYSVSREKKESFPLTVTSAQKNPTAFYLCASKGQGNDGEAFFGQGTRLTVV.

The J gene is TRBJ1-6, the V gene TRBV9; 8 positions agree with TRBD1. This CDR3 is 15 amino acids long. The germline gives CDR1 SGDLS, CDR2 YYNGEE. V was pared by 3 bases and J by 10 bases, with 9 bases of the junction left unmatched. CDR3 region: CASSAGQGMGSPLHF. CDR3 bases: TGTGCCAGCAGCGCCGGACAGGGAATGGGATCACCCCTCCACTTT.

V usage is TRBV7-6 and J usage is TRBJ1-5, with 7 positions matching TRBD1. From germline, CDR1 is SGHVS and CDR2 FNYEAQ. This CDR3 comprises 18 residues. With V trimmed by 1 base and J by 0 bases, 9 bases remained unmatched. The CDR3 protein is CASSLGGVEGASNQPQHF. The CDR3, as DNA: TGTGCCAGCAGCTTAGGAGGAGTGGAGGGGGCTAGCAATCAGCCCCAGCATTTT. The full variable domain, rest sourced from reference TRBV7-6 and TRBJ1-5, is GAGVSQSPRYKVTKRGQDVALRCDPISGHVSLYWYRQALGQGPEFLTYFNYEAQQDKSGLPNDRFSAERPEGSISTLTIQRTEQRDSAMYRCASSLGGVEGASNQPQHFGDGTRLSIL.

This clone was observed once. J is TRBJ2-7 and V is TRBV4-3; D might be TRBD1 (5 bases). This CDR3 is built from 15 residues. V lost 2 bases to trimming and J lost 3 bases, with 14 bases between them. CDR1 is LGHNA, CDR2 YSLEER, per germline. CDR3 nucleotide sequence: TGCGCCAGCAGCCAAACAAGGGGTCCCCGCTACGAGCAGTACTTC. This gives the protein CASSQTRGPRYEQYF.

The genes are TRBV4-1 and TRBJ1-1; 9 nucleotides align to TRBD1. Germline values: CDR1 MGHRA, CDR2 YSYEKL. Losses at the gene ends were 6 bases for V and 5 bases for J; bases not matched to a gene: 16. The CDR3 covers 17 residues. CDR3 DNA sequence: TGCGCCAGCAGAAAAAGAGGGGGGACAGGGTTCGGGACTGAAGCTTTCTTT. As protein: CASRKRGGTGFGTEAFF.

The CDR3 sequence is CASSLERTVNTEAFF. CDR3 bases: TGTGCCAGCAGCTTAGAACGGACAGTTAACACTGAAGCTTTCTTT. V and J are TRBV7-8 and TRBJ1-1; D is possibly TRBD1 (6 bases). Germline CDR1 reads SGHVS; CDR2 reads FQNEAQ. CDR3 length: 15 residues. V lost 1 base, J lost 2 bases, and 11 bases lay in between.

This clone was found once. This chain uses TRBV7-2 with TRBJ2-3, with 8 bases lining up with TRBD1. The V and J ends lost 5 bases and 2 bases, in that order; junction bases with no gene match: 3. CDR3 length equals 14 residues. Per the germline V gene, CDR1 is SGHTA and CDR2 is FQGNSA. The CDR3 bases are TGTGCCAGCAGCGGACAGGGCTACACAGATACGCAGTATTTT. As protein: CASSGQGYTDTQYF.

The chain recombines TRBV7-9 with TRBJ2-7; TRBD2 might be the D (6 bases). The V gene's germline CDR1 is SEHNR and CDR2 FQNEAQ (reference sequence). The V and J ends lost 3 bases and 1 base respectively, with 10 bases between them. CDR3 length: 14 amino acids. The CDR3 region is CASSFRAGSYEQYV. CDR3 nucleotides: TGTGCCAGCAGCTTCAGGGCGGGGTCCTACGAGCAGTACGTC.

The rearrangement links TRBV30 to TRBJ2-1; 11 bases align to TRBD2. V lost 4 bases to trimming and J lost 6 bases; unmatched junction nucleotides: 5. CDR1 is GTSNPN, CDR2 SVGIG, per germline (reference sequence). The CDR3 is 14 residues long. CDR3 DNA sequence: TGTGCCTGGATCTTAGCGGGGGGGCCCAATGAGCAGTTCTTC. Translated, it gives CAWILAGGPNEQFF.

This clone was detected once. The CDR3 coding sequence is TGTGCCAGCAGCTTAGCCTCAGACTCCTACGAGCAGTACTTC. Amino acid sequence: CASSLASDSYEQYF. This chain links TRBV11-3 with TRBJ2-7; D remains unclear. There are 14 residues in the CDR3. The V gene's germline CDR1 is SGHNT and CDR2 YENEEA. V dropped 1 base and J dropped 0 bases, with 7 bases sitting between them. The variable domain in full, with the rest retrieved from reference TRBV11-3 and TRBJ2-7, is EAGVVQSPRYKIIEKKQPVAFWCNPISGHNTLYWYLQNLGQGPELLIRYENEEAVDDSQLPKDRFSAERLKGVDSTLKIQPAELGDSAVYLCASSLASDSYEQYFGPGTRLTVT.